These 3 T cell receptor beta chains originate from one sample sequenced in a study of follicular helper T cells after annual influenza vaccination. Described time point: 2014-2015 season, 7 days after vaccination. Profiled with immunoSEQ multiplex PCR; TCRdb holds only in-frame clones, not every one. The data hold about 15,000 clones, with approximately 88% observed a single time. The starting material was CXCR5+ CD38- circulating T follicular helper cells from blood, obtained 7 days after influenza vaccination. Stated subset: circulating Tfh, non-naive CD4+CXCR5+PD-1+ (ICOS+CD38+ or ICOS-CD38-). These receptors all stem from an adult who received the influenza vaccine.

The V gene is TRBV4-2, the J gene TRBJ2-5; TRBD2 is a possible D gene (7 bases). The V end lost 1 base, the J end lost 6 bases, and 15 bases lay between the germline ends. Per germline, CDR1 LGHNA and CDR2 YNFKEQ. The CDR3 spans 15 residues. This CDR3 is CASSQVGGTIKTQYF. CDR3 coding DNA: TGTGCCAGCAGCCAAGTCGGGGGGACAATAAAGACCCAGTACTTC.

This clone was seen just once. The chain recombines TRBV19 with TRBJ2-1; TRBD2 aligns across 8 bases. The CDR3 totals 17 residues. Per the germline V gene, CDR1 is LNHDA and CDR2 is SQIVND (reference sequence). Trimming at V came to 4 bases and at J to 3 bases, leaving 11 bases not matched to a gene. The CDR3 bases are TGTGCCAGTAGTACCCTTTCGGGGGGGCGAATCTACAATGAGCAGTTCTTC. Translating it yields CASSTLSGGRIYNEQFF.

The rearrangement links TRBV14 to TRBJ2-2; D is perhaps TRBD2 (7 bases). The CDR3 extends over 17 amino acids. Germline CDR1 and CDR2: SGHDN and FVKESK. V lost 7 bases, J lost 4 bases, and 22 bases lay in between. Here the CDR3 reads CASIGWNGGTLTGELFF. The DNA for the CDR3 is TGTGCCAGCATAGGATGGAACGGGGGGACACTCACCGGGGAGCTGTTTTTT.